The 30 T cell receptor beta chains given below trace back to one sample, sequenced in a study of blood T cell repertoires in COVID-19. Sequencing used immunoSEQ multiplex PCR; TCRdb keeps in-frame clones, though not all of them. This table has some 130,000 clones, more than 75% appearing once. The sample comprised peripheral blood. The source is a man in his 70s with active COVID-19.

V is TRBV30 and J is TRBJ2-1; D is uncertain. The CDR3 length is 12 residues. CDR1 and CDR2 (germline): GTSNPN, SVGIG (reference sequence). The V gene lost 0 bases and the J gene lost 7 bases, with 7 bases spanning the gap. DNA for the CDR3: TGTGCCTGGAGTGTACTCCAAAATGAGCAGTTCTTC. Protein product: CAWSVLQNEQFF.

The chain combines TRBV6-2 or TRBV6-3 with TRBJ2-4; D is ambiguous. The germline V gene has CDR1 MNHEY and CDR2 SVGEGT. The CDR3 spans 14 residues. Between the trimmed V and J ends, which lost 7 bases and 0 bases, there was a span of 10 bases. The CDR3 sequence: CASTPGGAKNIQYF. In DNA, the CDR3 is TGTGCCAGCACCCCCGGCGGAGCCAAAAACATTCAGTACTTC.

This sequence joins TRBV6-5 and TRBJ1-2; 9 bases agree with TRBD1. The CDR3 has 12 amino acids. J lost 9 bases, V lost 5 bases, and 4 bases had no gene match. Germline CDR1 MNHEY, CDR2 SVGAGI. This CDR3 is CASSSTGGRYTF. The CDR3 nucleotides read TGTGCCAGCAGTAGCACAGGGGGCCGCTACACCTTC.

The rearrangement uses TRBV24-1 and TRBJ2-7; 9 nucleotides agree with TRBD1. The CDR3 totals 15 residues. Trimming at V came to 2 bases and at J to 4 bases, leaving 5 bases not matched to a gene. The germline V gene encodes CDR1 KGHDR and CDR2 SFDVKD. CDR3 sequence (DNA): TGTGCCACCAGTGATTCGAGACAGGGGGGTTACGAGCAGTACTTC. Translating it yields CATSDSRQGGYEQYF.

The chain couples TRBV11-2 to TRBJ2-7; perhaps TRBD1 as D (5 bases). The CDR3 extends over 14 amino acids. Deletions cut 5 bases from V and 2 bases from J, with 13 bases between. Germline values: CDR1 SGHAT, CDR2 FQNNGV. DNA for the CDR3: TGTGCCAGCAGCCTTACGGACACCCCCTACGAGCAGTACTTC. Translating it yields CASSLTDTPYEQYF. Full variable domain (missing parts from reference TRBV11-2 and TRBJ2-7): EAGVAQSPRYKIIEKRQSVAFWCNPISGHATLYWYQQILGQGPKLLIQFQNNGVVDDSQLPKDRFSAERLKGVDSTLKIQPAKLEDSAVYLCASSLTDTPYEQYFGPGTRLTVT.

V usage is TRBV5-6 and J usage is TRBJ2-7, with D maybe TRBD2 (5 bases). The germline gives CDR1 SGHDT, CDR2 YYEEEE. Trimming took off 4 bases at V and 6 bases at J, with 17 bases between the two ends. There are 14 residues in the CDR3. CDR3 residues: CASSPVGREGEQYF. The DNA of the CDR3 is TGTGCCAGCAGCCCAGTAGGGCGAGAGGGCGAGCAGTACTTC. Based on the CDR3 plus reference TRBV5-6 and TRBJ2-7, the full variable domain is DAGVTQSPTHLIKTRGQQVTLRCSPKSGHDTVSWYQQALGQGPQFIFQYYEEEERQRGNFPDRFSGHQFPNYSSELNVNALLLGDSALYLCASSPVGREGEQYFGPGTRLTVT.

In DNA, the CDR3 is TGTGCCAGCAGTTTGACCGGGACAGGGGGGTCGCGGGGCTACACCTTC. It is translated as CASSLTGTGGSRGYTF. The chain has TRBV28 and TRBJ1-2; TRBD1 matches at 11 bases. Germline V gene data show CDR1 as MDHEN and CDR2 as SYDVKM. The length of the CDR3 is 16 residues. Trimming removed 3 bases from V and 8 bases from J; junction bases left unmatched: 11.

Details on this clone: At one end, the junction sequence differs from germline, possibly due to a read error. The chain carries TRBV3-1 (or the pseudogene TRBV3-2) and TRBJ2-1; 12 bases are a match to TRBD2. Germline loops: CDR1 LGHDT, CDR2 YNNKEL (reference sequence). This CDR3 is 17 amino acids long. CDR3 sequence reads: CASGQAGLAGTYNEQFF. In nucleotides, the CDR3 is TGTGCCAGCGGCCAAGCGGGACTAGCGGGTACCTACAATGAGCAGTTCTTC.

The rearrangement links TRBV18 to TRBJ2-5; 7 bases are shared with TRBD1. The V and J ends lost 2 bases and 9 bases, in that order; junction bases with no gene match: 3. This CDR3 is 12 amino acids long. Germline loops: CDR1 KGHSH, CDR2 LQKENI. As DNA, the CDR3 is TGTGCCAGCTCACCAGAAGGGACAGCCCAGTACTTC. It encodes CASSPEGTAQYF.

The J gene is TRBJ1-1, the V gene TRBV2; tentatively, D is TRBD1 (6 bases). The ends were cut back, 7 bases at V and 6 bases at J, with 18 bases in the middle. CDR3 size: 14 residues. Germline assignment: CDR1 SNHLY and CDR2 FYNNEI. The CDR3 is CASTEQGAVAEAFF. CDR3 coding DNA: TGTGCCAGCACCGAACAGGGCGCGGTCGCTGAAGCTTTCTTT. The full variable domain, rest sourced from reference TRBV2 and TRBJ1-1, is EPEVTQTPSHQVTQMGQEVILRCVPISNHLYFYWYRQILGQKVEFLVSFYNNEISEKSEIFDDQFSVERPDGSNFTLKIRSTKLEDSAMYFCASTEQGAVAEAFFGQGTRLTVV.

As DNA, the CDR3 is TGTGCCAGCAGCTTCACCGGGACAGGGGGTGAGCAGTACTTC. It translates to CASSFTGTGGEQYF. The rearrangement links TRBV9 to TRBJ2-7, with 11 bases identical to TRBD1. Germline V lookup: CDR1 SGDLS, CDR2 YYNGEE. The length of the CDR3 is 14 residues. Unmatched junction bases numbered 7, after V lost 4 bases and J lost 7 bases.

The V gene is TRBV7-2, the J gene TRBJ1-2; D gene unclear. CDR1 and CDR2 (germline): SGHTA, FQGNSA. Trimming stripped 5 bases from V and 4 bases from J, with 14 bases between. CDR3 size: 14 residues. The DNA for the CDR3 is TGTGCCAGCAGCCACGTTGGACTGGGCTATGGCTACACCTTC. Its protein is CASSHVGLGYGYTF.

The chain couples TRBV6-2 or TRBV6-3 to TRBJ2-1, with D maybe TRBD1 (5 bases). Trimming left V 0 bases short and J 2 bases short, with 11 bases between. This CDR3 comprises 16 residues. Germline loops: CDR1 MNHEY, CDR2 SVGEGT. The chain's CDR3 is CASSYSARDPYNEQFF. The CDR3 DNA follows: TGTGCCAGCAGTTACTCCGCCAGGGATCCCTACAATGAGCAGTTCTTC.

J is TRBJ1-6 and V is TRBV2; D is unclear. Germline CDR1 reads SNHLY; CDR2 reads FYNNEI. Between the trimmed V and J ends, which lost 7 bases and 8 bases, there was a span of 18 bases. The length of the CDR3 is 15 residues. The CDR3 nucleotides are TGTGCCAGCAACTCCGGCACAGAAACCTATTCACCCCTCCACTTT. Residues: CASNSGTETYSPLHF.

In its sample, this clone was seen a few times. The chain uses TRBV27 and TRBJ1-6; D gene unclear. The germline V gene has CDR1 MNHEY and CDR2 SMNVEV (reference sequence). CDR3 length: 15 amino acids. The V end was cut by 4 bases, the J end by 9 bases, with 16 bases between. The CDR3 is CASSSAGSAPSPLHF. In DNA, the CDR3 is TGTGCCAGCAGTTCGGCAGGCTCGGCTCCTTCACCCCTCCACTTT.

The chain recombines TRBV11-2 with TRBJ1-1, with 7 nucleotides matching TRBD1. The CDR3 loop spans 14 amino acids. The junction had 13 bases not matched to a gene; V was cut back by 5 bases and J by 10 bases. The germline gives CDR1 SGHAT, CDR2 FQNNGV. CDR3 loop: CASSPSPRQGGAFF. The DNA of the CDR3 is TGTGCCAGCAGCCCGAGTCCCCGACAGGGTGGAGCTTTCTTT. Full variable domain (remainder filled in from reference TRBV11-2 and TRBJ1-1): EAGVAQSPRYKIIEKRQSVAFWCNPISGHATLYWYQQILGQGPKLLIQFQNNGVVDDSQLPKDRFSAERLKGVDSTLKIQPAKLEDSAVYLCASSPSPRQGGAFFGQGTRLTVV.

In DNA form, the CDR3 reads TGTGCCAGCAGCACCCGGGACAGGACTAATGAAAAACTGTTTTTT. Residues: CASSTRDRTNEKLFF. This chain joins TRBV6-2 or TRBV6-3 and TRBJ1-4; 8 nucleotides agree with TRBD1. Germline CDR1 reads MNHEY; CDR2 reads SVGEGT. The junction had 5 bases not matched to a gene; V was cut back by 6 bases and J by 2 bases. This CDR3 has 15 residues.

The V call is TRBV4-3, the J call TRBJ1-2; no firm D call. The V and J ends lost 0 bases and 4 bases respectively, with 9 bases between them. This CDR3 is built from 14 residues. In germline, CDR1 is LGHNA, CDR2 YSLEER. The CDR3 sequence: CASSQDVTAYGYTF. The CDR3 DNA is TGCGCCAGCAGCCAAGATGTAACAGCCTATGGCTACACCTTC.

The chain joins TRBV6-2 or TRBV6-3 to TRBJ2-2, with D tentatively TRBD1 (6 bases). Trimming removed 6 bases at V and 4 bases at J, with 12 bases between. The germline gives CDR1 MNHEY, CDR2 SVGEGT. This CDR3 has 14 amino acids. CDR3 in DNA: TGTGCCAGCAGCTTTGGACAGTCCACCGGGGAGCTGTTTTTT. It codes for CASSFGQSTGELFF.

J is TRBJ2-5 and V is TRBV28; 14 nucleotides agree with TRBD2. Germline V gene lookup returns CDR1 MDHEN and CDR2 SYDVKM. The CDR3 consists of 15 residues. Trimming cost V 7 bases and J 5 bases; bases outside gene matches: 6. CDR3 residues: CASIKGLAGVETQYF. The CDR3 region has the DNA TGTGCCAGCATCAAGGGACTAGCGGGAGTGGAGACCCAGTACTTC.

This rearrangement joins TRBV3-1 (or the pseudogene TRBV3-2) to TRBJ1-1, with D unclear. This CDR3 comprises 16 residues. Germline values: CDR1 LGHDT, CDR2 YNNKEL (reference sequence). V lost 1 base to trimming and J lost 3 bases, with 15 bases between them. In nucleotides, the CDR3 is TGTGCCAGCAGCCAAGCTATGGCAGGAAGGTACACTGAAGCTTTCTTT. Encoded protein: CASSQAMAGRYTEAFF.

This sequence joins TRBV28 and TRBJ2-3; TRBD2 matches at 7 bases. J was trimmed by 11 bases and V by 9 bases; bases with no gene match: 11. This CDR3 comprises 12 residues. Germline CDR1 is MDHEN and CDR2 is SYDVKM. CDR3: CASSPQAGRQYF. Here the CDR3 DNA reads TGTGCCAGTAGTCCTCAAGCGGGGAGGCAGTATTTT.

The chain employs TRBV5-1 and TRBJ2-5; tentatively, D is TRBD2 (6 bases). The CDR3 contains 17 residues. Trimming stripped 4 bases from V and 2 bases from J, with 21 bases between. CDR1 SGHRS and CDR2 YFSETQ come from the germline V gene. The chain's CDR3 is CASSAYSPGLRQETQYF. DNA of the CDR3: TGCGCCAGCAGCGCGTACTCTCCGGGACTGAGACAAGAGACCCAGTACTTC.

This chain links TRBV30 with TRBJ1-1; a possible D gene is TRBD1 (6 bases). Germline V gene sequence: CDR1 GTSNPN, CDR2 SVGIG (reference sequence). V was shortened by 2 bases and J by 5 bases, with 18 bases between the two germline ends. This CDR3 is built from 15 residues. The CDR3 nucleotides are TGTGCCTGGAGTCCCATGGACAGTTGGGATACTGAAGCTTTCTTT. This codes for CAWSPMDSWDTEAFF.

CDR3 sequence (DNA): TGTGCCAGCAGCCCGATAGCGGGAGCGGGGAATGAGCAGTTCTTC. Its translation: CASSPIAGAGNEQFF. The V gene is TRBV11-3, the J gene TRBJ2-1; 9 nucleotides align to TRBD2. The CDR3 runs 15 residues. Germline loops: CDR1 SGHNT, CDR2 YENEEA. Losses at the gene ends were 5 bases for V and 7 bases for J; bases not matched to a gene: 9.

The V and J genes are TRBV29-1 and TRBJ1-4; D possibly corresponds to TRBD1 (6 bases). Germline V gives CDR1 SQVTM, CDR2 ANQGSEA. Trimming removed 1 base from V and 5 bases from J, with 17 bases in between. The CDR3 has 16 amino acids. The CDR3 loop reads CSVEGFGGAKNEKLFF. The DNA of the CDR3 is TGCAGCGTTGAAGGGTTCGGGGGGGCAAAAAATGAAAAACTGTTTTTT.

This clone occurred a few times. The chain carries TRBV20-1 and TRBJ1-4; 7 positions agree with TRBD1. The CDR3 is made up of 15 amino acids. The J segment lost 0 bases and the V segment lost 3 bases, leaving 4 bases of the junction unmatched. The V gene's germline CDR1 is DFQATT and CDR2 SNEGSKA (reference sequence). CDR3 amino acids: CSASLDRATNEKLFF. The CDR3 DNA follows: TGCAGTGCTAGTCTAGACAGGGCAACTAATGAAAAACTGTTTTTT.

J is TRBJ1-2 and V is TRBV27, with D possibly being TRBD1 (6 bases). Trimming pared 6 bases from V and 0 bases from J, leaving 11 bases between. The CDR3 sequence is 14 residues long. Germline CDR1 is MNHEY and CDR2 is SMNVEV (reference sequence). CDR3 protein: CASSLQGTNYGYTF. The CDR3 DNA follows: TGTGCCAGCAGCTTACAGGGAACTAACTATGGCTACACCTTC.

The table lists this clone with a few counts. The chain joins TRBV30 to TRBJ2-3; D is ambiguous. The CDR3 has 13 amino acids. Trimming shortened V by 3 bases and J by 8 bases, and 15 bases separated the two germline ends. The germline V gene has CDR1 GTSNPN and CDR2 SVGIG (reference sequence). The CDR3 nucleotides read TGTGCCTGGAGACTTGAAAGGTCGGGTACGCAGTATTTT. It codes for CAWRLERSGTQYF.

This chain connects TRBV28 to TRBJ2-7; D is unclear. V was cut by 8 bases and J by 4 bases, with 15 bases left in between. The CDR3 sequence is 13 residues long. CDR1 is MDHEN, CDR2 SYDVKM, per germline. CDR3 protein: CASHALRQYEQYF. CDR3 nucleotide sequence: TGTGCCAGCCATGCCCTGCGTCAATACGAGCAGTACTTC.